The TCR beta chain described here comes from a study of T cells expressing NK-cell markers. Study summary: The authors sequenced eight donors, of whom seven were HCMV-seropositive and one was seronegative.

Turning to this clonotype: Antigen unknown.

General study results and limits: NKG2C+ dominant clonotypes from 5 to 7 donors made up about 1.0-8% of CD8+ T cells.

The germline V gene encodes CDR1 ENHRY and CDR2 SYGVKD. This CDR3 spans 13 amino acids. TCRdb processed the 5' RACE reads again and assigns one entry to each CDR3 protein, with no DNA. Across about 390,000 distinct CDR3 sequences, the top ten clones capture about 10% of the sample. Sequenced: blood T cells: a sorted CD56 or NKG2C T cell subset, CD4+ or CD8+ T cells, or bulk PBMC T cells (not recorded which). The chain has TRBV10-3 and TRBJ2-3; TCRdb picks TRBD1, but there is no DNA to check that call. This receptor was obtained from a woman between 50 and 59 years old in good health. CDR3 protein: CAAAGTGTDTQYF.